A selection of T cell receptor beta chains follows, all from one sample in a study of blood T cell repertoires in COVID-19. Data came from immunoSEQ multiplex PCR; TCRdb stores just in-frame clones and leaves some out. The sample carries about 220,000 clones, 82% recorded once. The sample comprised PBMCs or T cells enriched from blood (not recorded which). The receptors stem from a woman aged 55-70 years who had recovered from COVID-19. The CDR3 runs from the conserved cysteine through the conserved F or W. Each record gives: V gene, J gene, D gene, clone size, CDR3 protein, CDR3 DNA. A D gene is named only where the DNA matches it firmly. Clone size is not always given. Where it is, it says once, few, many or a class for expanded clones.

v_call: TRBV12-3/TRBV12-4
j_call: TRBJ1-2
d_call: .
clone_size: .
cdr3_aa: CASSLSPGDGYTF
cdr3_nt: TGTGCCAGCAGTTTAAGCCCAGGGGATGGCTACACCTTC

v_call: TRBV5-1
j_call: TRBJ2-2
d_call: TRBD1
clone_size: few
cdr3_aa: CASRQSGTGNTGELFF
cdr3_nt: TGCGCCAGCAGACAATCCGGGACAGGGAACACCGGGGAGCTGTTTTTT

v_call: TRBV6-5
j_call: TRBJ1-6
d_call: TRBD1
clone_size: .
cdr3_aa: CASSPSGTGASPLHF
cdr3_nt: TGTGCCAGCAGTCCATCCGGGACAGGGGCTTCACCCCTCCACTTT

v_call: TRBV10-3
j_call: TRBJ1-1
d_call: TRBD1
clone_size: .
cdr3_aa: CATATGMGTEAFF
cdr3_nt: TGTGCCACCGCGACAGGGATGGGAACTGAAGCTTTCTTT

v_call: TRBV6-5
j_call: TRBJ2-7
d_call: .
clone_size: few
cdr3_aa: CASSYTSEGAYEQYF
cdr3_nt: TGTGCCAGCAGTTACACTAGCGAGGGGGCCTACGAGCAGTACTTC

v_call: TRBV19
j_call: TRBJ2-1
d_call: TRBD2
clone_size: once
cdr3_aa: CASSSRLAGVRNEQFF
cdr3_nt: TGTGCCAGTAGTTCCCGACTAGCGGGGGTTAGGAATGAGCAGTTCTTC

v_call: TRBV6-5
j_call: TRBJ1-1
d_call: .
clone_size: .
cdr3_aa: CASSKHRESTEAFF
cdr3_nt: TGTGCCAGCAGTAAACACAGGGAGAGCACTGAAGCTTTCTTT

v_call: TRBV4-3
j_call: TRBJ1-3
d_call: .
clone_size: .
cdr3_aa: CASSRDRRNTIYF
cdr3_nt: TGCGCCAGCAGCCGAGACAGGCGAAACACCATATATTTT

v_call: TRBV7-9
j_call: TRBJ2-6
d_call: TRBD2
clone_size: once
cdr3_aa: CASSPQRGGSSGANVLTF
cdr3_nt: TGTGCCAGCAGCCCCCAAAGGGGCGGGAGCTCTGGGGCCAACGTCCTGACTTTC

v_call: TRBV7-3
j_call: TRBJ2-1
d_call: TRBD2
clone_size: .
cdr3_aa: CASSISGVPNEQFF
cdr3_nt: TGTGCCAGCAGCATTAGCGGGGTACCCAATGAGCAGTTCTTC

v_call: TRBV9
j_call: TRBJ2-1
d_call: TRBD2
clone_size: .
cdr3_aa: CASSVGLAGGNYNEQFF
cdr3_nt: TGTGCCAGCAGCGTCGGACTAGCGGGAGGTAACTACAATGAGCAGTTCTTC

v_call: TRBV13
j_call: TRBJ1-1
d_call: .
clone_size: .
cdr3_aa: CASSYNGNVEAFF
cdr3_nt: TGTGCCAGCAGTTATAACGGGAACGTTGAAGCTTTCTTT

v_call: TRBV7-6
j_call: TRBJ2-5
d_call: TRBD2
clone_size: .
cdr3_aa: CASSPGTSGIGAQYF
cdr3_nt: TGTGCCAGCAGCCCTGGGACTAGCGGCATAGGGGCCCAGTACTTC

v_call: TRBV11-2
j_call: TRBJ2-5
d_call: .
clone_size: .
cdr3_aa: CASSLAAETQYF
cdr3_nt: TGTGCCAGCAGCTTAGCTGCGGAGACCCAGTACTTC

v_call: TRBV29-1
j_call: TRBJ1-1
d_call: .
clone_size: .
cdr3_aa: CSTEWRQGNTEAFF
cdr3_nt: TGCAGTACTGAATGGCGTCAGGGGAACACTGAAGCTTTCTTT

v_call: TRBV4-2
j_call: TRBJ1-5
d_call: .
clone_size: .
cdr3_aa: CASSQGLGPGDQPQHF
cdr3_nt: TGTGCCAGCAGCCAAGGTCTGGGGCCGGGGGATCAGCCCCAGCATTTT

v_call: TRBV11-3
j_call: TRBJ1-6
d_call: TRBD1
clone_size: .
cdr3_aa: CASSRDSHNSPLHF
cdr3_nt: TGTGCCAGCAGCCGGGACAGTCATAATTCACCCCTCCACTTT

v_call: TRBV5-1
j_call: TRBJ1-6
d_call: .
clone_size: .
cdr3_aa: CASSLIGGDSPLHF
cdr3_nt: TGCGCCAGCAGCTTGATAGGGGGAGATTCACCCCTCCACTTT

v_call: TRBV7-9
j_call: TRBJ2-2
d_call: .
clone_size: once
cdr3_aa: CASSQDSLSGELFF
cdr3_nt: TGTGCCAGCAGCCAGGACAGTTTGTCCGGGGAGCTGTTTTTT

v_call: TRBV12-3/TRBV12-4
j_call: TRBJ1-3
d_call: .
clone_size: .
cdr3_aa: CASSRQGNTIYF
cdr3_nt: TGTGCCAGCAGTCGACAGGGAAACACCATATATTTT

v_call: TRBV5-4
j_call: TRBJ2-1
d_call: TRBD2
clone_size: .
cdr3_aa: CASKVAGSYNEQFF
cdr3_nt: TGTGCCAGCAAGGTAGCGGGGAGTTACAATGAGCAGTTCTTC

v_call: TRBV18
j_call: TRBJ2-5
d_call: .
clone_size: .
cdr3_aa: CASSPNRVDAETQYF
cdr3_nt: TGTGCCAGCTCACCGAACAGGGTCGATGCCGAGACCCAGTACTTC

v_call: TRBV29-1
j_call: TRBJ2-6
d_call: TRBD1
clone_size: .
cdr3_aa: CSVRQGSGANVLTF
cdr3_nt: TGCAGCGTTAGACAGGGGTCTGGGGCCAACGTCCTGACTTTC

v_call: TRBV27
j_call: TRBJ1-2
d_call: .
clone_size: .
cdr3_aa: CASRLFPGGNYGYTF
cdr3_nt: TGTGCCAGCAGGTTATTTCCGGGAGGTAACTATGGCTACACCTTC

v_call: TRBV7-9
j_call: TRBJ2-3
d_call: TRBD1
clone_size: .
cdr3_aa: CASSLGDRVTDTQYF
cdr3_nt: TGTGCCAGCAGCTTAGGAGACAGGGTCACAGATACGCAGTATTTT